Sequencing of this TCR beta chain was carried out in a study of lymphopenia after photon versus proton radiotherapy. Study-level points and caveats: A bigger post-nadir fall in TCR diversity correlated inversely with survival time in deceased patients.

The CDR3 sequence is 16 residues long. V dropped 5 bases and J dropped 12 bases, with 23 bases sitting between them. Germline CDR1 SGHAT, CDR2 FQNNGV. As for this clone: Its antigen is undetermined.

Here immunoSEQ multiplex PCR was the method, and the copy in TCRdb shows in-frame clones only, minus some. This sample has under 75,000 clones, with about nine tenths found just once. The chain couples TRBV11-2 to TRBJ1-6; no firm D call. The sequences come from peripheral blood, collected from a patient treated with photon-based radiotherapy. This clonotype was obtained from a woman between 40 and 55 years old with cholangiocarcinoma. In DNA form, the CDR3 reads TGTGCCAGCAGCCCCCCCCAGGTGGGAGCTTCGTTACCCCTCCACTTT. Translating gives CASSPPQVGASLPLHF.